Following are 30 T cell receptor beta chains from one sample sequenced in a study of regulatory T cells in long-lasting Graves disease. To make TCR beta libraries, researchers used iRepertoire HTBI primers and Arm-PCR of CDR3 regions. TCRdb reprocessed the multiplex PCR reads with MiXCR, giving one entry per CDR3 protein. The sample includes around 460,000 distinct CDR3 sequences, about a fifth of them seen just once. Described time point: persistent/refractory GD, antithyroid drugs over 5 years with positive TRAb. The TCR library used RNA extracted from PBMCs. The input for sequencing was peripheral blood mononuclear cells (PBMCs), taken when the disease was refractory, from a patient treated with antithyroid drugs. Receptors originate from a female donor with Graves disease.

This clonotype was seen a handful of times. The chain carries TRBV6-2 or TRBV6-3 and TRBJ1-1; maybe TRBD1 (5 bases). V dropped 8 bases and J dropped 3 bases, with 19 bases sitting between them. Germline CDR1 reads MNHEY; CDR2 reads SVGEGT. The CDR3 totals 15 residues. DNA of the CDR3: TGTGCCAGCTTAGGGACTTTCACGGGAGACACTGAAGCTTTCTTT. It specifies CASLGTFTGDTEAFF.

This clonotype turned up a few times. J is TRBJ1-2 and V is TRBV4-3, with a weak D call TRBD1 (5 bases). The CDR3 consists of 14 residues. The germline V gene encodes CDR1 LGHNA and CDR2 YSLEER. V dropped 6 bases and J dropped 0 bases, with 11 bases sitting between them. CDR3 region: CASSTGDSNYGYTF. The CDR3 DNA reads TGCGCCAGCAGTACAGGAGACTCTAACTATGGCTACACCTTC.

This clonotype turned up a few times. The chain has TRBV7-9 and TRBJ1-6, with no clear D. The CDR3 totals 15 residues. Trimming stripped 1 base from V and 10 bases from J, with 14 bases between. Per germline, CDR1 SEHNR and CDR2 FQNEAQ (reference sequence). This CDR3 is CASSLGPGMRSPLHF. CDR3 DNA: TGTGCCAGCAGCTTAGGTCCCGGGATGAGGTCACCCCTCCACTTT.

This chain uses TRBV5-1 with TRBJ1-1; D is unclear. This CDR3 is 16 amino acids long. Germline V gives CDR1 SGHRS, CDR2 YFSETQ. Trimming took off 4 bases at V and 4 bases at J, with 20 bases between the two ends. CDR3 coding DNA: TGCGCCAGCAGCCCAGAGATACAGAGGTTGAGCACTGAAGCTTTCTTT. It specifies CASSPEIQRLSTEAFF.

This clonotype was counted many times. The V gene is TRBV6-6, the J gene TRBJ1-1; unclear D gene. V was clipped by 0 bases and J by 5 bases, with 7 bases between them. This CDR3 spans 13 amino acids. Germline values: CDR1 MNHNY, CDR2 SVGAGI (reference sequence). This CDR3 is CASSYSGRTEAFF. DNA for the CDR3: TGTGCCAGCAGTTACTCCGGACGGACTGAAGCTTTCTTT.

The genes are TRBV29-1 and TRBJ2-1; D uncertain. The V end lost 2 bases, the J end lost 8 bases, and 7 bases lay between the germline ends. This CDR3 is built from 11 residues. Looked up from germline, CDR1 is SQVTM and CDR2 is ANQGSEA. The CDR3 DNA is TGCAGCGTTGAAATAAGCTATGAGCAGTTCTTC. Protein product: CSVEISYEQFF.

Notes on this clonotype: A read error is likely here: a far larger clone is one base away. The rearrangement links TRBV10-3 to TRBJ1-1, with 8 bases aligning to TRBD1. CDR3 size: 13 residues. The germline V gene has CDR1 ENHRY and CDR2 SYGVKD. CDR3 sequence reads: CASSCGTGPEAFF. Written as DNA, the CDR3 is TGTGCCAGCAGTTGCGGGACAGGCCCTGAAGCTTTCTTT.

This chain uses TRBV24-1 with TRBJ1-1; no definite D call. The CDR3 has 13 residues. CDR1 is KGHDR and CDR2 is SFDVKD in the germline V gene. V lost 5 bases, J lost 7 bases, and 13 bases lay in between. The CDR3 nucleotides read TGTGCCACCAGTGGAGCTGCCTCTGATGAAGCTTTCTTT. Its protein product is CATSGAASDEAFF.

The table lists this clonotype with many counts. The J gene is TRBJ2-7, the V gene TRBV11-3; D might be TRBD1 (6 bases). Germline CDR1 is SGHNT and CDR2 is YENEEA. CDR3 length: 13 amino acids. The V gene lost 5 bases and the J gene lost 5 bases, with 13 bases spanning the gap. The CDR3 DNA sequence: TGTGCCAGCAGCCGCACACAGGGAGACGAGCAGTACTTC. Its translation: CASSRTQGDEQYF.

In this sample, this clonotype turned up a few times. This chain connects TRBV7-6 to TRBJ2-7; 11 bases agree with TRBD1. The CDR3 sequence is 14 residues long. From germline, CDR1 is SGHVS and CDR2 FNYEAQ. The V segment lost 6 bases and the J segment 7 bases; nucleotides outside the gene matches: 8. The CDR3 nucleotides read TGTGCCAGCAGGGGTACCCGGGACAGGGGGGAGCAGTACTTC. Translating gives CASRGTRDRGEQYF.

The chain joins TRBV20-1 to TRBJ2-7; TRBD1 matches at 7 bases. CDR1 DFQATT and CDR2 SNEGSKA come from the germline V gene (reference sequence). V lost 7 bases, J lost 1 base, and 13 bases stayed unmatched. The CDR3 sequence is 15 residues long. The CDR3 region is CSVATPGQSSYEQYF. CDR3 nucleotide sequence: TGCAGTGTCGCTACCCCGGGACAGAGTTCCTACGAGCAGTACTTC.

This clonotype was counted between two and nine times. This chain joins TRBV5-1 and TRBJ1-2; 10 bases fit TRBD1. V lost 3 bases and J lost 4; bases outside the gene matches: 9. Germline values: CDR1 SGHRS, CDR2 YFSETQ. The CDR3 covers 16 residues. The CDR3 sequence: CASSSRQGAEVYGYTF. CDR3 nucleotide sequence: TGCGCCAGCAGCTCGAGACAGGGGGCGGAGGTCTATGGCTACACCTTC.

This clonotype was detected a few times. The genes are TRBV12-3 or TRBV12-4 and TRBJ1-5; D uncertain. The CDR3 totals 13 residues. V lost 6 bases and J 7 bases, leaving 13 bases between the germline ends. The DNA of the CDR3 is TGTGCCAGCAGCCTCGCGAGGTCCCAGCCCCAGCATTTT. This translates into CASSLARSQPQHF.

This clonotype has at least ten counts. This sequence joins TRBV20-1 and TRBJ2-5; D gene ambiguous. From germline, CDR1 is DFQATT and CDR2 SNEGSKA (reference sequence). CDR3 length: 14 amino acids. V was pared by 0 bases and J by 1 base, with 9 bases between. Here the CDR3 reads CSAREKTPQETQYF. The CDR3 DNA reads TGCAGTGCTAGAGAGAAGACCCCCCAAGAGACCCAGTACTTC.

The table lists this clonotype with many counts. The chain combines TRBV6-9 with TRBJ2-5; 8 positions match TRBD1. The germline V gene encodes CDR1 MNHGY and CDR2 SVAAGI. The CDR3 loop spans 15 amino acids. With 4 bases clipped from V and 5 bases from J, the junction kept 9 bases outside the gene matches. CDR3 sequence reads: CASSFAGGLTETQYF. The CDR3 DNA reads TGTGCCAGCAGTTTCGCAGGGGGCCTAACGGAGACCCAGTACTTC.

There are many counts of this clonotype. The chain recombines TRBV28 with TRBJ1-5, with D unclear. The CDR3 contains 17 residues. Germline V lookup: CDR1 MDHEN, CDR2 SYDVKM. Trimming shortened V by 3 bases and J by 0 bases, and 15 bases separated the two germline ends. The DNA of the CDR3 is TGTGCCAGCAGTTTTGCTCAGAACCTCTATAGCAATCAGCCCCAGCATTTT. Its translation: CASSFAQNLYSNQPQHF.

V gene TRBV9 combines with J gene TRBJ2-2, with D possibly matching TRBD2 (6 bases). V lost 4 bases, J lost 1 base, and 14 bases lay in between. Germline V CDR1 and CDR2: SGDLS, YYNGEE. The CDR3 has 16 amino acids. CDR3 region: CASSPRDPRNTGELFF. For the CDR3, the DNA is TGTGCCAGCAGCCCGCGGGACCCACGGAACACCGGGGAGCTGTTTTTT.

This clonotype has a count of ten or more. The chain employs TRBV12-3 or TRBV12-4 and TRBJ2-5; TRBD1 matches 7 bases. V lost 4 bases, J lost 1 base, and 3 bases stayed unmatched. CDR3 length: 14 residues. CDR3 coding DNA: TGTGCCAGCAGTTCCTGGACAGGCCAAGAGACCCAGTACTTC. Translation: CASSSWTGQETQYF.

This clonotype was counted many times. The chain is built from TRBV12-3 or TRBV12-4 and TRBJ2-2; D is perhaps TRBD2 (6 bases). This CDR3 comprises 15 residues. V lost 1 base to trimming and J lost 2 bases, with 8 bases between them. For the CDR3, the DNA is TGTGCCAGCAGTTTAGGGGACTCTAACACCGGGGAGCTGTTTTTT. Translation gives CASSLGDSNTGELFF.

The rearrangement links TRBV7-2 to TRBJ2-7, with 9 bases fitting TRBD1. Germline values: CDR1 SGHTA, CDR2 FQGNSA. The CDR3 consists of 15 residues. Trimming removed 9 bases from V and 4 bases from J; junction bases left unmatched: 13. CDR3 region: CASSVTGTGSYEQYF. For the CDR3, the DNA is TGTGCCAGTAGTGTAACCGGGACAGGGAGTTACGAGCAGTACTTC.

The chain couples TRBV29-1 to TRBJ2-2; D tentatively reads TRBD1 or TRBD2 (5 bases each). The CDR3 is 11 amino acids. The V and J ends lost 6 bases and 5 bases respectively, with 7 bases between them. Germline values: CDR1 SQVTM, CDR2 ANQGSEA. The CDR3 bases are TGCAGCGTGGGGGAAACCGGGGAGCTGTTTTTT. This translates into CSVGETGELFF.

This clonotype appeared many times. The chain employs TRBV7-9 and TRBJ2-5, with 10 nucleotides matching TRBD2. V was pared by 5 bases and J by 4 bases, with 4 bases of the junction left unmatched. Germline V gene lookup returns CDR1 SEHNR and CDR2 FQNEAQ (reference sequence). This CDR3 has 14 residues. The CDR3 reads CASSPTSGVETQYF. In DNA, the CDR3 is TGTGCCAGCAGCCCCACTAGCGGGGTAGAGACCCAGTACTTC.

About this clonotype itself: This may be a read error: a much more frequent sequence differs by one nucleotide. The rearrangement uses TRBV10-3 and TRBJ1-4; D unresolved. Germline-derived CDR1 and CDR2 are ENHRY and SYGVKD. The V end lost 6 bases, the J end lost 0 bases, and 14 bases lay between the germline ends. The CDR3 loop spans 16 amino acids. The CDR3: CAIRPRPSATNEKLFF. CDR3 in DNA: TGTGCCATCAGACCGAGACCCTCTGCAACTAATGAAAAACTGTTTTTT.

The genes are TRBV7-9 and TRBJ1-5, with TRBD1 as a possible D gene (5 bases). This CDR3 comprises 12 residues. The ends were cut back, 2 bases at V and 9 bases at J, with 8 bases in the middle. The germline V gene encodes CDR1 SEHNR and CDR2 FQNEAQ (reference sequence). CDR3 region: CASSLFGGPQHF. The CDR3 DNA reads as TGTGCCAGCAGCTTATTCGGGGGGCCCCAGCATTTT.

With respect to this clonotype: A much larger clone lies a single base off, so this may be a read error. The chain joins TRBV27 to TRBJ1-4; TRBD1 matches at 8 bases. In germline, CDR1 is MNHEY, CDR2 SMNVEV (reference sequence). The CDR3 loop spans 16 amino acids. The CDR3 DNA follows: TGTGCCGGCAGTCAGAGATCGGACAGGGCGCGAGAAAAACTGTTTTTT. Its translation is CAGSQRSDRAREKLFF.

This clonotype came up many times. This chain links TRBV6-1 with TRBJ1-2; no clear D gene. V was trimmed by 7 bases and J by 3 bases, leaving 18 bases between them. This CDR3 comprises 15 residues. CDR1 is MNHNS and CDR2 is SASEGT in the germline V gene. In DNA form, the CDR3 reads TGTGCCAGCATTCCCCCATTCGGAGATTACTATGGCTACACCTTC. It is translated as CASIPPFGDYYGYTF.

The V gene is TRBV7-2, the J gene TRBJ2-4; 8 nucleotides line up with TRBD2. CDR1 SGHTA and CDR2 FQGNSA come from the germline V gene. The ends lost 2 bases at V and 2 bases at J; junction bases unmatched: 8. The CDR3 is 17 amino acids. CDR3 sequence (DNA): TGTGCCAGCAGCTTAACAGGAGCGGGAGTATCCAAAAACATTCAGTACTTC. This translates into CASSLTGAGVSKNIQYF.

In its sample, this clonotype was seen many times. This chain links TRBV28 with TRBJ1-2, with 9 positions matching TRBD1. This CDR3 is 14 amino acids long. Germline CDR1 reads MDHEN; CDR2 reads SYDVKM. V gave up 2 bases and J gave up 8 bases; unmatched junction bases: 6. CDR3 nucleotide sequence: TGTGCCAGCAGTTTAGGGGGACAGGGTGAAGGCTACACCTTC. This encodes CASSLGGQGEGYTF.

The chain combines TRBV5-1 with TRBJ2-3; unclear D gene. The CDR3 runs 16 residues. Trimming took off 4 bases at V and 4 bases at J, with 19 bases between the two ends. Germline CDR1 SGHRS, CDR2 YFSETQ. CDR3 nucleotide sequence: TGCGCCAGCAGCGGTAACCCGGGCCGCCCGGCAGATACGCAGTATTTT. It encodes CASSGNPGRPADTQYF. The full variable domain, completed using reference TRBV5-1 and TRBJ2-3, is KAGVTQTPRYLIKTRGQQVTLSCSPISGHRSVSWYQQTPGQGLQFLFEYFSETQRNKGNFPGRFSGRQFSNSRSEMNVSTLELGDSALYLCASSGNPGRPADTQYFGPGTRLTVL.

The CDR3: CSVQGVVTEAFF. The CDR3 DNA reads TGCAGCGTCCAGGGAGTGGTCACTGAAGCTTTCTTT. The V gene is TRBV29-1, the J gene TRBJ1-1; weak D call: TRBD1 (5 bases). CDR1 SQVTM and CDR2 ANQGSEA come from the germline V gene. The CDR3 has 12 amino acids. V lost 6 bases and J lost 4, with 12 bases in between.